This TCR beta chain was documented in a study of T cells in Graves' hyperthyroidism and ophthalmopathy. The germline CDR1 and CDR2 sequences are SGHRS and YFSETQ. Trimming removed 3 bases at V and 1 base at J, with 10 bases between. This CDR3 has 14 residues. Amplified TCR beta CDR3 regions derived from RNA transcripts. With the HTBI primer set, the TCR CDR3 went through a first round of RT-PCR. TCRdb fed the multiplex PCR reads into MiXCR, producing one record per CDR3 protein. The sample contains 450,000 to 500,000 distinct CDR3 sequences, roughly 23% of which appear only once. The clonotype comes from an older woman with Graves' ophthalmopathy. The V call is TRBV5-1, the J call TRBJ1-1; a weak D match, TRBD1 (6 bases). The sample taken for sequencing was blood. The CDR3: CASSWGHPNTEAFF. As DNA, the CDR3 is TGCGCCAGCAGCTGGGGACATCCGAACACTGAAGCTTTCTTT.